This T cell receptor beta chain was obtained from a study of T-cell memory formation after mild COVID-19. Background on the study: Clusters of TCRs were largely donor specific. General study points: Contracting clones from day 15 to 85 had balanced CD4/CD8; later expanders favoured CD4+. Memory from before infection featured some responding clones, which suggests cross-reactive memory joined.

TCRdb used MiXCR to reprocess the 5' RACE reads, holding one entry per CDR3 protein. In the table there are about 190,000 distinct CDR3 sequences, 8% to 11% of which are singletons. Turning to this clonotype: Its specificity is not known.

The sequencing sample was made of PBMCs or a T cell subset sorted from them (not recorded which). The sequence came from a man between 18 and 29 years old who had mild COVID-19 (a few samples of this study predate the infection). Cell type and time point are not known.

CDR3 DNA sequence: TGTGCCACGCTCACCCCACTATACAATGAGCAGTTCTTC. Residues: CATLTPLYNEQFF. The genes are TRBV10-3 and TRBJ2-1; no reliable D call. V lost 10 bases and J lost 4, with 14 bases in between. The CDR3 runs to 13 residues. Looked up from germline, CDR1 is ENHRY and CDR2 is SYGVKD.